A selection of T cell receptor beta chains follows, all from one sample in a study of persistence of HIV-infected CD4 T cells. No cognate antigen is known for these TCRs. TCRdb's table, derived via immunoSEQ multiplex PCR, lists solely in-frame clones and lacks some. In the table there are about 43,000 clones, 89% of which are singletons. The sequenced sample was CD4+ T cells sorted from PBMCs after approximately 18-hour stimulation, obtained from a patient who received antiretroviral therapy. Source of these receptors: an adult man with HIV who was CMV-seropositive. Both conserved end residues are trimmed from each CDR3.

J gene,V gene,CDR3 protein
TRBJ2-7,TRBV5-3,ARRLRGTGWRLTYEQY
TRBJ1-3,TRBV7-2,ASTPAVRSSGNTIY
TRBJ1-4,TRBV6-5,ASSYSWGSGNEKLF
TRBJ2-6,TRBV5-1,ASSPGSGTGANVLT
TRBJ1-4,TRBV18,ASSPGRGQTNEKLF
TRBJ1-4,TRBV6-5,ASSNIRGRNEKLF
TRBJ1-5,TRBV21-1,ASSPTPLNRARQPQH
TRBJ2-1,TRBV5-4,ASSPDPTGYNEQF
TRBJ2-7,TRBV15,ATSRGTGLGHYEQY
TRBJ1-3,TRBV30,AWSRVGNTIY
TRBJ1-5,TRBV7-8,ASSLGQGATAWNQPQH
TRBJ1-1,TRBV2,ASSNSYLPMNTEAF
TRBJ1-4,TRBV5-5,ASSQQGPFGPTNEKLF
TRBJ1-5,TRBV2,ASRTTENQPQH
TRBJ1-6,TRBV2,ASRSQGTNSPLH
TRBJ2-7,TRBV14,ASSPQRTSYEQY
TRBJ1-2,TRBV28,ASSYGGSYYT
TRBJ1-3,TRBV12-3/TRBV12-4,AGSLIRNTIY
TRBJ2-3,TRBV3-1/TRBV3-2,ASRGGQTSTDTQY
TRBJ1-5,TRBV19,ASSSTGHSNQPQH
TRBJ1-4,TRBV28,ASSHGTGREKLF
TRBJ1-2,TRBV5-1,ASSLEASTDYGYT
TRBJ1-5,TRBV19,ASSLARDRGLMYSNQPQH
TRBJ2-3,TRBV27,ASSLSGTFNTDTQY
TRBJ2-1,TRBV5-4,ASSSLAGGPNEQF
TRBJ1-5,TRBV23-1,ATGGGGQPQH
TRBJ2-3,TRBV7-8,ASSLGGSGGSTDTQY
TRBJ1-2,TRBV20-1,SASSMNGPYGYT
TRBJ1-1,TRBV4-2,ASSQGKGRAF
TRBJ2-3,TRBV24-1,ATSGTSGPTDTQY
TRBJ1-1,TRBV5-1,ASRDNLDTEAF
TRBJ2-3,TRBV5-1,ASSLERGDTQY
TRBJ2-1,TRBV23-1,ASSLNRGNEQF
TRBJ2-1,TRBV7-8,ASSPGWANNEQF
TRBJ2-1,TRBV10-2,ATTHLRSEGTEQF
TRBJ1-6,TRBV6-2/TRBV6-3,ASSYPTGVNSPLH
TRBJ1-5,TRBV6-5,ASSVTAYSNQPQH
TRBJ2-3,TRBV7-6,ASSLGATTDTQY
TRBJ1-3,TRBV6-5,ASSLSGTGGNTIY
TRBJ2-3,TRBV2,ASSEPWSQY
TRBJ2-3,TRBV15,ATSRSPPSGGARDTQY
TRBJ1-2,TRBV18,ASSPTPGQGSYGYT
TRBJ1-1,TRBV9,ASSSTPNTEAF
TRBJ1-6,TRBV27,ASTRDRVSYNSPLH
TRBJ2-7,TRBV3-1/TRBV3-2,ASSSIGDGEQY
TRBJ2-7,TRBV18,ASSRNRGRDEQY
TRBJ1-4,TRBV5-6,ASSFIRGTPANEKLF
TRBJ1-3,TRBV6-5,ASSYSTPDTGNTIY